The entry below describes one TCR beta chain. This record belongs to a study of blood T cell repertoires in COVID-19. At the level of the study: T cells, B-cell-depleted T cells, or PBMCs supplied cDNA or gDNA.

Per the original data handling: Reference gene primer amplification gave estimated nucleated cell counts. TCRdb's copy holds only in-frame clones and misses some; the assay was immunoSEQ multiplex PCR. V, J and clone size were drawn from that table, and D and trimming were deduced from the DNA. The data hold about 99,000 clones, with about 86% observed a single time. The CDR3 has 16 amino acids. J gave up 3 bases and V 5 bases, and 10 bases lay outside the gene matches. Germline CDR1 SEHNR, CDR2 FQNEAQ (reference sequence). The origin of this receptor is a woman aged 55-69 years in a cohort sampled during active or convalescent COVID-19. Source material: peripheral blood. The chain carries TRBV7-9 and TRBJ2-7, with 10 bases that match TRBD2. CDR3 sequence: CASSLRLAGASYEQYF. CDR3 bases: TGTGCCAGCAGCCTCCGGCTAGCGGGAGCTAGCTACGAGCAGTACTTC.